Each of the 29 T cell receptor beta chains below was sequenced from the same sample in a study of blood T cell repertoires in COVID-19. TCRdb keeps only in-frame clones here, not all; method: immunoSEQ multiplex PCR. The sample contains 200,000 to 250,000 clones, 80% to 90% of which appear only once. The sample comprised peripheral blood. The origin of the receptors is a man in his forties or fifties with active or convalescent COVID-19.

The genes are TRBV7-9 and TRBJ2-2; the match to TRBD1 covers 9 bases. CDR1 and CDR2 from the germline V gene are SEHNR and FQNEAQ (reference sequence). CDR3 size: 18 residues. V shed 4 bases and J 0 bases; nucleotides not matched to a gene: 9. CDR3 sequence (DNA): TGTGCCAGCAGCTCCCCGCCGGGGACAGGGCCGAACACCGGGGAGCTGTTTTTT. It is translated as CASSSPPGTGPNTGELFF.

The chain is built from TRBV10-3 and TRBJ2-1, with 8 bases lining up with TRBD1. The CDR3 has 14 amino acids. Trimming took 7 bases from V and 8 from J; bases not matched to a gene: 10. CDR1 is ENHRY, CDR2 SYGVKD, per germline. CDR3 in amino acids: CAIKDRAVDDEQFF. In DNA, the CDR3 is TGTGCCATCAAGGACAGGGCGGTCGATGATGAGCAGTTCTTC.

The chain links TRBV15 to TRBJ1-1; 10 nucleotides match TRBD1. J was trimmed by 3 bases and V by 5 bases; bases with no gene match: 6. The germline CDR1 and CDR2 sequences are LNHNV and YYDKDF (reference sequence). The CDR3 runs 15 residues. The CDR3 loop is CATSSSGTGDTEAFF. The CDR3 DNA is TGTGCCACCAGCTCCTCCGGGACAGGGGACACTGAAGCTTTCTTT. Full variable domain (outside the CDR3, taken from reference TRBV15 and TRBJ1-1): DAMVIQNPRYQVTQFGKPVTLSCSQTLNHNVMYWYQQKSSQAPKLLFHYYDKDFNNEADTPDNFQSRRPNTSFCFLDIRSPGLGDTAMYLCATSSSGTGDTEAFFGQGTRLTVV.

The chain employs TRBV19 and TRBJ1-5; D gene unclear. This CDR3 is built from 14 residues. With 3 bases removed from V and 8 bases from J, the gap between germline ends came to 14 bases. Germline V CDR1 and CDR2: LNHDA, SQIVND (reference sequence). The DNA for the CDR3 is TGTGCCAGTAGTATGGGGTGGGAGACGGAGCCCCAGCATTTT. Translated: CASSMGWETEPQHF.

The rearrangement uses TRBV9 and TRBJ2-1; the match to TRBD2 covers 8 bases. Germline trimming cut 4 bases from V and 7 bases from J; bases unmatched to any gene: 4. The CDR3 is made up of 13 amino acids. Per germline, CDR1 SGDLS and CDR2 YYNGEE. This chain's CDR3 is CASSPGGGNEQFF. For the CDR3, the DNA is TGTGCCAGCAGCCCCGGGGGGGGGAATGAGCAGTTCTTC.

This chain joins TRBV11-3 and TRBJ2-2; D may be TRBD1 (6 bases). V shed 5 bases and J shed 6 bases, with 22 bases lying between them. Germline lookup yields CDR1 SGHNT and CDR2 YENEEA. The CDR3 spans 17 residues. In nucleotides, the CDR3 is TGTGCCAGCAGCCAAAGCAACCCAGGCAGGGGAGCCGGGGAGCTGTTTTTT. Amino acid sequence: CASSQSNPGRGAGELFF. The full variable domain, in which reference TRBV11-3 and TRBJ2-2 provide the parts outside the CDR3, is EAGVVQSPRYKIIEKKQPVAFWCNPISGHNTLYWYLQNLGQGPELLIRYENEEAVDDSQLPKDRFSAERLKGVDSTLKIQPAELGDSAVYLCASSQSNPGRGAGELFFGEGSRLTVL.

The genes are TRBV5-1 and TRBJ2-1, with 9 bases lining up with TRBD2. The CDR3 contains 15 residues. Per the germline V gene, CDR1 is SGHRS and CDR2 is YFSETQ. The V segment lost 6 bases and the J segment 2 bases; nucleotides outside the gene matches: 6. The CDR3 DNA sequence: TGCGCCAGCACATTAGCGGGAGCTACCTACAATGAGCAGTTCTTC. Amino acids: CASTLAGATYNEQFF.

The chain carries TRBV12-5 and TRBJ1-4; TRBD1 matches 8 bases. Germline V gives CDR1 LGHNT, CDR2 FRNRAP. Losses at the gene ends were 6 bases for V and 3 bases for J; bases not matched to a gene: 6. The CDR3 covers 15 residues. The CDR3 region has the DNA TGTGCTAGTGGGACAGGGGACGTCCCTAATGAAAAACTGTTTTTT. It specifies CASGTGDVPNEKLFF.

The J gene is TRBJ1-3, the V gene TRBV6-6; maybe TRBD1 (5 bases). Trimming removed 6 bases at V and 3 bases at J, with 15 bases between. The CDR3 covers 15 residues. Germline V gives CDR1 MNHNY, CDR2 SVGAGI (reference sequence). Here the CDR3 reads CASSLDSTFGNTIYF. DNA of the CDR3: TGTGCCAGCAGCCTCGACAGTACCTTTGGAAACACCATATATTTT.

The J gene is TRBJ1-4, the V gene TRBV28; possible D gene TRBD1, 6 bases. The CDR3 is 15 residues long. V was shortened by 5 bases and J by 9 bases, with 19 bases between the two germline ends. From germline, CDR1 is MDHEN and CDR2 SYDVKM. The CDR3 DNA is TGTGCCAGCAGTCCCCCACAGGGAGGGCTAAAAAAACTGTTTTTT. Translating gives CASSPPQGGLKKLFF.

The V and J genes are TRBV18 and TRBJ1-1; D may be TRBD1 (6 bases). V was pared by 3 bases and J by 9 bases, with 11 bases between. This CDR3 has 12 amino acids. The germline V gene encodes CDR1 KGHSH and CDR2 LQKENI. CDR3 nucleotides: TGTGCCAGCTCACCGTCAGGGGCGAAAGCTTTCTTT. Translating gives CASSPSGAKAFF.

V and J are TRBV19 and TRBJ2-2, with 7 bases aligning to TRBD1. The CDR3 covers 15 residues. CDR1 is LNHDA, CDR2 SQIVND, per germline (reference sequence). J lost 3 bases, V lost 7 bases, and 8 bases had no gene match. The CDR3 sequence is CASMRQGFYTGELFF. For the CDR3, the DNA is TGTGCCAGTATGAGACAGGGATTCTACACCGGGGAGCTGTTTTTT. Using reference TRBV19 and TRBJ2-2 for the parts outside the CDR3, the full variable domain is DGGITQSPKYLFRKEGQNVTLSCEQNLNHDAMYWYRQDPGQGLRLIYYSQIVNDFQKGDIAEGYSVSREKKESFPLTVTSAQKNPTAFYLCASMRQGFYTGELFFGEGSRLTVL.

The gene calls are TRBV6-2 or TRBV6-3 and TRBJ2-7; TRBD1 matches 10 bases. Germline assignment: CDR1 MNHEY and CDR2 SVGEGT. Trimming cost V 5 bases and J 2 bases; bases outside gene matches: 6. This CDR3 comprises 15 residues. Written as DNA, the CDR3 is TGTGCCAGCAGTCAACGGGACAGGGGTACCTACGAGCAGTACTTC. Amino acids: CASSQRDRGTYEQYF.

The count of this clone is one. This chain joins TRBV19 and TRBJ2-2; 9 nucleotides agree with TRBD2. The J segment lost 4 bases and the V segment lost 3 bases, leaving 6 bases of the junction unmatched. This CDR3 has 16 residues. Per germline, CDR1 LNHDA and CDR2 SQIVND (reference sequence). CDR3 protein: CASSIDGGGATGELFF. The DNA for the CDR3 is TGTGCCAGTAGTATTGATGGCGGGGGGGCCACCGGGGAGCTGTTTTTT.

The chain combines TRBV19 with TRBJ1-1; D not resolved. The CDR3 totals 11 residues. Germline CDR1 is LNHDA and CDR2 is SQIVND (reference sequence). V was trimmed by 5 bases and J by 4 bases, leaving 5 bases between them. In DNA form, the CDR3 reads TGTGCCAGTAGTCGGGTCACTGAAGCTTTCTTT. Encoded protein: CASSRVTEAFF.

This sequence joins TRBV5-4 and TRBJ1-1; D remains unclear. CDR1 and CDR2 from the germline V gene are SGHNT and YYREEE (reference sequence). Trimming removed 2 bases from V and 5 bases from J, with 10 bases in between. This CDR3 region has 13 residues. The CDR3 region has the DNA TGTGCCAGCAGCTTTTGGGGAGGGACTGAAGCTTTCTTT. It encodes CASSFWGGTEAFF.

V gene TRBV27 combines with J gene TRBJ1-5; D possibly corresponds to TRBD1 (5 bases). CDR3 length: 15 amino acids. Trimming shortened V by 2 bases and J by 9 bases, and 17 bases separated the two germline ends. Per the germline V gene, CDR1 is MNHEY and CDR2 is SMNVEV (reference sequence). As DNA, the CDR3 is TGTGCCAGCAGTTTAGGAGGGCCAATTAGGGGGCCCCAGCATTTT. This encodes CASSLGGPIRGPQHF.

This chain links TRBV6-5 with TRBJ1-2, with a tentative D call TRBD1 (6 bases). V was shortened by 6 bases and J by 8 bases, with 19 bases between the two germline ends. The CDR3 length is 14 residues. The germline CDR1 and CDR2 sequences are MNHEY and SVGAGI. The CDR3 protein is CASSKIRGIWGYTF. The CDR3 DNA is TGTGCCAGCAGCAAGATCAGGGGTATCTGGGGCTACACCTTC.

This clone was detected only once. The chain combines TRBV6-5 with TRBJ1-2; no reliable D call. Germline V gene lookup returns CDR1 MNHEY and CDR2 SVGAGI. This CDR3 region has 10 residues. V gave up 6 bases and J gave up 6 bases, with 5 bases separating them. The CDR3 DNA follows: TGTGCCAGCAGCCGGGATGGCTACACCTTC. Amino acid sequence: CASSRDGYTF.

This clone turned up a few times. The V and J genes are TRBV6-5 and TRBJ1-1; 8 positions match TRBD1. Germline CDR1 MNHEY, CDR2 SVGAGI. The J segment lost 5 bases and the V segment lost 5 bases, leaving 1 base of the junction unmatched. The CDR3 has 12 amino acids. DNA of the CDR3: TGTGCCAGCAGTACAGGGGGAACTGAAGCTTTCTTT. It yields the protein CASSTGGTEAFF.

The gene calls are TRBV29-1 and TRBJ1-2; TRBD1 matches at 8 bases. The length of the CDR3 is 14 residues. Germline V gene lookup returns CDR1 SQVTM and CDR2 ANQGSEA. The V and J ends lost 2 bases and 7 bases, in that order; junction bases with no gene match: 9. CDR3 sequence (DNA): TGCAGCGTTGAAACTTCAGGGGGCAGGTTTGGCTACACCTTC. Translating gives CSVETSGGRFGYTF.

The chain carries TRBV4-1 and TRBJ1-2; D uncertain. The V end was cut by 3 bases, the J end by 4 bases, with 15 bases between. The CDR3 has 15 amino acids. CDR1 MGHRA and CDR2 YSYEKL come from the germline V gene. The CDR3 sequence: CASSQFGLGTYGYTF. The CDR3 DNA follows: TGCGCCAGCAGCCAGTTTGGATTGGGCACCTATGGCTACACCTTC.

This chain links TRBV28 with TRBJ2-7; D call uncertain. The germline CDR1 and CDR2 sequences are MDHEN and SYDVKM. Trimming pared 1 base from V and 4 bases from J, leaving 5 bases between. The CDR3 has 12 residues. The CDR3 nucleotides are TGTGCCAGCAGTTTATTACGGTACGAGCAGTACTTC. Its translation: CASSLLRYEQYF.

The gene calls are TRBV27 and TRBJ2-5; possibly TRBD1 for D (6 bases). The germline V and J ends were trimmed by 6 bases and 5 bases, with 16 bases remaining between them. CDR1 is MNHEY and CDR2 is SMNVEV in the germline V gene (reference sequence). The CDR3 covers 14 residues. The CDR3 DNA reads as TGTGCCAGCAGGAGACTTCAGGGGACGGAGACCCAGTACTTC. Amino acid sequence: CASRRLQGTETQYF.

This clone has only a few counts. V and J are TRBV2 and TRBJ2-3; 7 positions agree with TRBD2. Germline lookup yields CDR1 SNHLY and CDR2 FYNNEI. The CDR3 length is 13 residues. Unmatched junction bases numbered 8, after V lost 1 base and J lost 13 bases. The CDR3 reads CASSEGGGSIEYF. The CDR3 nucleotides read TGTGCCAGCAGTGAAGGGGGGGGTTCCATCGAGTATTTT.

The rearrangement uses TRBV10-3 and TRBJ2-3, with D tentatively TRBD1 (5 bases). This CDR3 has 15 residues. In germline, CDR1 is ENHRY, CDR2 SYGVKD. Trimming took off 4 bases at V and 2 bases at J, with 13 bases between the two ends. This chain's CDR3 is CAISAATGFTDTQYF. The CDR3 coding sequence is TGTGCCATCAGTGCCGCAACAGGATTCACAGATACGCAGTATTTT.

The rearrangement links TRBV7-2 to TRBJ2-7; 7 positions agree with TRBD2. V dropped 5 bases and J dropped 1; count of bases not matched to a gene: 5. CDR1 and CDR2 from the germline V gene are SGHTA and FQGNSA. This CDR3 is 14 amino acids long. CDR3 nucleotide sequence: TGTGCCAGCAGCCCGGGACTAACGTCCTACGAGCAGTACTTC. Its protein product is CASSPGLTSYEQYF.

The gene calls are TRBV15 and TRBJ2-1; the D gene is possibly TRBD1 (5 bases). Germline-derived CDR1 and CDR2 are LNHNV and YYDKDF (reference sequence). Trimming shortened V by 5 bases and J by 0 bases, and 14 bases separated the two germline ends. This CDR3 has 16 amino acids. The CDR3 nucleotides are TGTGCCACCAGCCCTATGGGGCTAAACTCCTACAATGAGCAGTTCTTC. Translating gives CATSPMGLNSYNEQFF.

This clone was picked up many times. This chain links TRBV28 with TRBJ2-7, with 7 positions matching TRBD2. The CDR3 sequence is 16 residues long. V trimming: 2 bases; J trimming: 4 bases; junction bases outside the gene matches: 11. Per the germline V gene, CDR1 is MDHEN and CDR2 is SYDVKM. The CDR3 sequence: CASSLTRRGRGYEQYF. The CDR3 DNA reads TGTGCCAGCAGTTTAACCCGGCGCGGGAGAGGATACGAGCAGTACTTC.